The 20 T cell receptor beta chains below were found in one sample sequenced in a study of blood T cell repertoires in COVID-19. Method: immunoSEQ multiplex PCR; TCRdb's copy keeps in-frame clones and lacks some. The sample has about 140,000 clones; roughly 76% are singletons. The specimen was peripheral blood. Receptors originate from a man aged 80 or over with acute or convalescent COVID-19.

Turning to this clone: Other DNA sequences in the same sample also yield this CDR3. The chain uses TRBV18 and TRBJ2-7; no clear D. The CDR3 has 13 residues. Trimming pared 0 bases from V and 3 bases from J, leaving 6 bases between. Germline V gene data show CDR1 as KGHSH and CDR2 as LQKENI. The CDR3 DNA is TGTGCCAGCTCACCACCCTCTAGCTACGAGCAGTACTTC. It yields the protein CASSPPSSYEQYF.

The chain joins TRBV28 to TRBJ1-2; no clear D gene. V was pared by 7 bases and J by 4 bases, with 7 bases between. The CDR3 extends over 11 amino acids. Germline V CDR1 and CDR2: MDHEN, SYDVKM. For the CDR3, the DNA is TGTGCCAGCAACGGGTTCTATGGCTACACCTTC. As protein: CASNGFYGYTF.

This clone occurred once. The chain is built from TRBV28 and TRBJ2-2; tentative D call: TRBD1 (6 bases). The ends were cut back, 2 bases at V and 7 bases at J, with 11 bases in the middle. Germline CDR1 and CDR2: MDHEN and SYDVKM. The CDR3 has 14 residues. For the CDR3, the DNA is TGTGCCAGCAGTTTAATGGGGGCAGGCGGGGAGCTGTTTTTT. Residues: CASSLMGAGGELFF.

The V and J genes are TRBV18 and TRBJ1-5; D possibly corresponds to TRBD1 (5 bases). This CDR3 is built from 15 residues. The ends were cut back, 5 bases at V and 4 bases at J, with 15 bases in the middle. Germline lookup yields CDR1 KGHSH and CDR2 LQKENI. The CDR3 coding sequence is TGTGCCAGCTCATCTAAGGGGCAGGGTAATCAGCCCCAGCATTTT. Protein product: CASSSKGQGNQPQHF.

The chain employs TRBV14 and TRBJ1-2; tentative D call: TRBD1 (5 bases). The CDR3 has 15 amino acids. V was pared by 0 bases and J by 4 bases, with 12 bases between. Per germline, CDR1 SGHDN and CDR2 FVKESK. CDR3 sequence: CASSQEPGQVYGYTF. The CDR3 DNA follows: TGTGCCAGCAGCCAAGAGCCAGGACAAGTCTATGGCTACACCTTC.

V is TRBV28 and J is TRBJ1-2, with 9 bases aligning to TRBD1. The CDR3 covers 17 residues. Per germline, CDR1 MDHEN and CDR2 SYDVKM. After removal of 0 bases from V and 3 bases from J, the junction contained 8 bases not matched to a gene. As DNA, the CDR3 is TGTGCCAGCAGTTTATGGAACGGACAGGGGCGGGACTATGGCTACACCTTC. Translated, it gives CASSLWNGQGRDYGYTF.

V is TRBV5-8 and J is TRBJ1-5; possible D gene TRBD1, 6 bases. The CDR3 is made up of 14 amino acids. Between the trimmed V and J ends, which lost 3 bases and 3 bases, there was a span of 10 bases. The germline gives CDR1 SGHTS, CDR2 YDEGEE. For the CDR3, the DNA is TGTGCCAGCAGCTCATACAGGGCCAATCAGCCCCAGCATTTT. Its translation is CASSSYRANQPQHF.

This clone was recorded once. The chain has TRBV29-1 and TRBJ2-7; 7 bases fit TRBD1. J was trimmed by 7 bases and V by 8 bases; bases with no gene match: 14. The CDR3 is 13 residues long. Germline V gene lookup returns CDR1 SQVTM and CDR2 ANQGSEA. In DNA form, the CDR3 reads TGCAGCATCAGCCAGTTGAGGGGGCTTGAGCAGTACTTC. It is translated as CSISQLRGLEQYF.

V is TRBV19 and J is TRBJ2-3; D is ambiguous. Germline V CDR1 and CDR2: LNHDA, SQIVND (reference sequence). The CDR3 loop spans 14 amino acids. The V end lost 5 bases, the J end lost 0 bases, and 9 bases lay between the germline ends. CDR3 coding DNA: TGTGCCAGTAGTCCCTCAGGTAGCACAGATACGCAGTATTTT. Translating it yields CASSPSGSTDTQYF.

This clone was found a few times. V and J are TRBV7-2 and TRBJ1-5; TRBD1 matches 8 bases. This CDR3 contains 14 residues. Trimming took 5 bases from V and 7 from J; bases not matched to a gene: 7. Germline V gene data show CDR1 as SGHTA and CDR2 as FQGNSA. The CDR3 region has the DNA TGTGCCAGCAGCCAAGGACAGGGAGTACAGCCCCAGCATTTT. Encoded protein: CASSQGQGVQPQHF.

The sample holds a few counts of this clone. The rearrangement uses TRBV9 and TRBJ1-5; TRBD1 might be the D (6 bases). V lost 0 bases and J 5 bases, leaving 12 bases between the germline ends. The CDR3 loop spans 15 amino acids. Per the germline V gene, CDR1 is SGDLS and CDR2 is YYNGEE. The chain's CDR3 is CASSVDSGADQPQHF. CDR3 nucleotide sequence: TGTGCCAGCAGCGTAGATTCAGGGGCCGATCAGCCCCAGCATTTT. The full variable domain, completed using reference TRBV9 and TRBJ1-5, is DSGVTQTPKHLITATGQRVTLRCSPRSGDLSVYWYQQSLDQGLQFLIQYYNGEERAKGNILERFSAQQFPDLHSELNLSSLELGDSALYFCASSVDSGADQPQHFGDGTRLSIL.

This clone was counted a few times. V and J are TRBV28 and TRBJ1-1, with D perhaps matching TRBD1 (6 bases). Germline assignment: CDR1 MDHEN and CDR2 SYDVKM. The length of the CDR3 is 18 residues. Trimming shortened V by 2 bases and J by 0 bases, and 19 bases separated the two germline ends. CDR3 coding DNA: TGTGCCAGCAGTTTAGGCCCCGGCCCGACAGGACTGAACACTGAAGCTTTCTTT. Translating it yields CASSLGPGPTGLNTEAFF.

V is TRBV2 and J is TRBJ2-5; 10 positions agree with TRBD2. CDR1 is SNHLY, CDR2 FYNNEI, per germline. The CDR3 extends over 15 amino acids. V shed 5 bases and J 0 bases; nucleotides not matched to a gene: 3. The CDR3 nucleotides read TGTGCCAGCAGTAATAGCGGGGGGTACCAAGAGACCCAGTACTTC. Encoded protein: CASSNSGGYQETQYF. Drawing the rest from reference TRBV2 and TRBJ2-5, the complete variable domain is EPEVTQTPSHQVTQMGQEVILRCVPISNHLYFYWYRQILGQKVEFLVSFYNNEISEKSEIFDDQFSVERPDGSNFTLKIRSTKLEDSAMYFCASSNSGGYQETQYFGPGTRLLVL.

The chain recombines TRBV28 with TRBJ1-2; TRBD1 agrees at 10 bases. Germline V CDR1 and CDR2: MDHEN, SYDVKM. V lost 6 bases, J lost 4 bases, and 11 bases stayed unmatched. The CDR3 length is 16 residues. The CDR3 here is CASRAGLGQGTYGYTF. CDR3 in DNA: TGTGCCAGCAGAGCAGGACTGGGACAGGGGACCTATGGCTACACCTTC.

The chain joins TRBV3-1 (or the pseudogene TRBV3-2) to TRBJ1-2; D is unclear. Trimming stripped 0 bases from V and 8 bases from J, with 13 bases between. The V gene's germline CDR1 is LGHDT and CDR2 YNNKEL (reference sequence). This CDR3 has 14 residues. CDR3 loop: CASSQDLGFRGYTF. DNA of the CDR3: TGTGCCAGCAGCCAAGATTTGGGCTTTAGAGGCTACACCTTC.

This clone was counted only a few times. This chain uses TRBV4-2 with TRBJ1-1; D not certain. The CDR3 totals 16 residues. Germline CDR1 LGHNA, CDR2 YNFKEQ. V lost 0 bases to trimming and J lost 4 bases, with 15 bases between them. CDR3 nucleotides: TGTGCCAGCAGCCAAGATCAGGCCCAATTATTCACTGAAGCTTTCTTT. Residues: CASSQDQAQLFTEAFF.

CDR3 coding DNA: TGCGCCAGCAGCTTGGGAAGCGGGGAGAACACCGGGGAGCTGTTTTTT. Amino acid sequence: CASSLGSGENTGELFF. The chain uses TRBV5-1 and TRBJ2-2, with 7 bases matching TRBD2. After removal of 0 bases from V and 1 base from J, the junction contained 3 bases not matched to a gene. Germline lookup yields CDR1 SGHRS and CDR2 YFSETQ. The CDR3 covers 16 residues.

The V and J genes are TRBV6-6 and TRBJ2-1; D gene uncertain. CDR1 is MNHNY and CDR2 is SVGAGI in the germline V gene (reference sequence). CDR3 length: 14 residues. Between the trimmed V and J ends, which lost 0 bases and 6 bases, there was a span of 9 bases. The CDR3 nucleotides read TGTGCCAGCAGTTACTCCCGCGGCATCAATGAGCAGTTCTTC. It codes for CASSYSRGINEQFF.

The chain links TRBV2 to TRBJ2-5; weak D call: TRBD1 (6 bases). CDR3 size: 12 residues. Germline lookup yields CDR1 SNHLY and CDR2 FYNNEI. V was shortened by 10 bases and J by 2 bases, with 11 bases between the two germline ends. In DNA form, the CDR3 reads TGTGCCACCCACAGGGCTCAAGAGACCCAGTACTTC. This gives the protein CATHRAQETQYF. The variable domain in full, with the rest retrieved from reference TRBV2 and TRBJ2-5, is EPEVTQTPSHQVTQMGQEVILRCVPISNHLYFYWYRQILGQKVEFLVSFYNNEISEKSEIFDDQFSVERPDGSNFTLKIRSTKLEDSAMYFCATHRAQETQYFGPGTRLLVL.

This clone was counted a few times. The chain recombines TRBV7-9 with TRBJ1-4; D gene uncertain. V dropped 5 bases and J dropped 6 bases, with 19 bases sitting between them. Germline V lookup: CDR1 SEHNR, CDR2 FQNEAQ (reference sequence). This CDR3 comprises 16 residues. The CDR3 protein is CASSPHGLSADEKLFF. The CDR3 DNA follows: TGTGCCAGCAGCCCCCACGGACTCTCCGCGGATGAAAAACTGTTTTTT. Combining the CDR3 with reference TRBV7-9 and TRBJ1-4 gives the whole variable domain DTGVSQNPRHKITKRGQNVTFRCDPISEHNRLYWYRQTLGQGPEFLTYFQNEAQLEKSRLLSDRFSAERPKGSFSTLEIQRTEQGDSAMYLCASSPHGLSADEKLFFGSGTQLSVL.